This T cell receptor beta chain was captured by sequencing in a study of blood T cell repertoires in COVID-19. In the study overall: Acute and convalescent COVID-19 specimens originated in the United States, Italy and Spain. T cells, B-cell-depleted T cells, or PBMCs provided the cDNA or gDNA that served as material.

Profiling relied on immunoSEQ multiplex PCR, and the TCRdb table lists in-frame clones only, not all of them. The table has approximately 270,000 clones, 80% to 95% seen once. Everyone who took part was roughly 18 to 95 years old, and they came from 24 US areas. Exposed study participants had met a COVID-19 case within 2 weeks before entry. From germline, CDR1 is LGHNT and CDR2 FRNRAP. The V gene end was trimmed by 1 base and the J gene end by 2 bases; junction bases not matched to a gene: 12. This CDR3 has 20 amino acids. This receptor was taken from a man aged 40-49 years who had been exposed to COVID-19. The specimen was PBMCs or T cells enriched from blood (not recorded which). This chain connects TRBV12-5 to TRBJ2-5; 14 bases are a match to TRBD2. CDR3 nucleotides: TGTGCTAGTGGTTTGGCAAGGAGGGGACTAGCGGGAGCGGAACAAGAGACCCAGTACTTC. Protein: CASGLARRGLAGAEQETQYF.